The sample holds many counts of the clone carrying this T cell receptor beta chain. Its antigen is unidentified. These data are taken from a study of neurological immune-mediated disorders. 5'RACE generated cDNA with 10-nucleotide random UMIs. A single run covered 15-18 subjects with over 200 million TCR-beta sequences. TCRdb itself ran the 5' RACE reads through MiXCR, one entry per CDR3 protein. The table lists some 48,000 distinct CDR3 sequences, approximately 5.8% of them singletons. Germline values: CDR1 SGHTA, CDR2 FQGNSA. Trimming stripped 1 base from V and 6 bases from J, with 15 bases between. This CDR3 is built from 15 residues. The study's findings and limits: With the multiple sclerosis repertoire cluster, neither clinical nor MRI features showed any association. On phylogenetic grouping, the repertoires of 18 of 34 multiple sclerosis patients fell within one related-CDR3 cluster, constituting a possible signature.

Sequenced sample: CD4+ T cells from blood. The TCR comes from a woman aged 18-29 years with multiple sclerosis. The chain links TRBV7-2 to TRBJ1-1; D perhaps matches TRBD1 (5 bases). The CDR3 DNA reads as TGTGCCAGCAGCTTAGACGGCAGGGTAGGAGCTGAAGCTTTCTTT. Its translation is CASSLDGRVGAEAFF.